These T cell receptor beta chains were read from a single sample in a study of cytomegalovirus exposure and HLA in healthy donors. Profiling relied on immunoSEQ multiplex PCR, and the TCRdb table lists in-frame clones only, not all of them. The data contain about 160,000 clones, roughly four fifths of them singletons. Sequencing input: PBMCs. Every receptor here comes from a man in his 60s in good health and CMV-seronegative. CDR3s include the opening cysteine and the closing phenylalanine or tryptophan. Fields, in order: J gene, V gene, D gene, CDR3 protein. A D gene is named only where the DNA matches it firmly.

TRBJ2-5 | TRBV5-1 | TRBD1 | CASSPGQKQEAQYF
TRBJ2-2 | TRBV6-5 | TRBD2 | CASMVTSGLTGELFF
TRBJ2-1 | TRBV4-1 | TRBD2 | CASSQDKRLAESSYNEQFF
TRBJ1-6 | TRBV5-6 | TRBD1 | CASRGQTDSPLHF
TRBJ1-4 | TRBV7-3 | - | CASSLLPGSDEKLFF
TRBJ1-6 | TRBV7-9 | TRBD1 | CASSPTGGSNSPLHF
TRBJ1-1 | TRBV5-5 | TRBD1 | CASSSGGEGQGPNTEAFF
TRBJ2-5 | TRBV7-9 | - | CAGGAETQYF
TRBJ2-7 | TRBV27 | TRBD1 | CASNPTGFDEQYF
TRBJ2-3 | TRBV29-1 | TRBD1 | CSVEVGTGTDTQYF
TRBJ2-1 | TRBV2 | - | CASSALVPGDEQFF
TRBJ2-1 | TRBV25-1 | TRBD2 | CASSGGLDIREQFF
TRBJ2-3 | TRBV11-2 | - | CASSLGLGGTDTQYF
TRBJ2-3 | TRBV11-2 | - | CASSLELTDTQYF
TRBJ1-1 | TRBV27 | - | CASSLRAATGGAFF
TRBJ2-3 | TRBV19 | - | CASSMGSITDTQYF
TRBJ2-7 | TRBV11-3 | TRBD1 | CASSPRPGGEQYF
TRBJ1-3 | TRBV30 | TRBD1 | CAWSYTRGLGNTIYF
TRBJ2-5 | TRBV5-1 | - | CASSPRGRGETQYF
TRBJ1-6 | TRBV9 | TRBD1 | CASSAQGADNSPLHF
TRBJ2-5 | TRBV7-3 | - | CASSPAAGRETQYF
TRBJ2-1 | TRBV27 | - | CASSLFGAANEQFF
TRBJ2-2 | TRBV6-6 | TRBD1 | CASSYSGQYTGELFF
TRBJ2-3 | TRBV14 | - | CASSQGLTQYF
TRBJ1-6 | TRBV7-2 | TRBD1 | CASSLGGTGYSPLHF